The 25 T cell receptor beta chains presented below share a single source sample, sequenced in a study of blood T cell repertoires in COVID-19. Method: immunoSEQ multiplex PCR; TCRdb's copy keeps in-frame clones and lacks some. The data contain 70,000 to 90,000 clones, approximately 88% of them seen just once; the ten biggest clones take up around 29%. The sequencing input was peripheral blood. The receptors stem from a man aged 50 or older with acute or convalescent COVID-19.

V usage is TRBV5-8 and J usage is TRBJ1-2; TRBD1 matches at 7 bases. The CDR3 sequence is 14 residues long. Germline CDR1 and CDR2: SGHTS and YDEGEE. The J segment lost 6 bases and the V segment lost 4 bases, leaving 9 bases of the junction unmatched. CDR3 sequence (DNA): TGTGCCAGCAGCCGAACAGGGGTTGGGAATGGCTACACCTTC. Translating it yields CASSRTGVGNGYTF.

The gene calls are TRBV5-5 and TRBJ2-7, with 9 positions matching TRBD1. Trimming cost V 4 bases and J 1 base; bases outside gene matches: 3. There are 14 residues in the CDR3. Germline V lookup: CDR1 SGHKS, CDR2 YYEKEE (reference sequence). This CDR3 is CASSAGTGSYEQYF. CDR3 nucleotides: TGTGCCAGCAGCGCCGGGACAGGGTCCTACGAGCAGTACTTC.

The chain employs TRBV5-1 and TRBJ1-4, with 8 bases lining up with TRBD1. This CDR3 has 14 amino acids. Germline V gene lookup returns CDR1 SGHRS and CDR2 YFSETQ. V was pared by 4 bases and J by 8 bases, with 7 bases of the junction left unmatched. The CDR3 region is CASSQDREGEKLFF. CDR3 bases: TGCGCCAGCAGCCAGGACAGGGAAGGAGAAAAACTGTTTTTT.

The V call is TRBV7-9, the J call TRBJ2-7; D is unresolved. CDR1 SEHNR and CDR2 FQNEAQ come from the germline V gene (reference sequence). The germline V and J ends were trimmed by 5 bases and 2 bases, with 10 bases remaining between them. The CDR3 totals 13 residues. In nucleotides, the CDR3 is TGTGCCAGCAGCCCTCCGAGCACCTACGAGCAGTACTTC. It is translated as CASSPPSTYEQYF.

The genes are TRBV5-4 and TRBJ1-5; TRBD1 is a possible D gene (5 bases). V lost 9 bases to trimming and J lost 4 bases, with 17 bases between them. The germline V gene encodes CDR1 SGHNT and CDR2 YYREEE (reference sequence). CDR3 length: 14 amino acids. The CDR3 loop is CATTSDGGNQPQHF. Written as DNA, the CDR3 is TGTGCCACTACATCCGACGGGGGGAATCAGCCCCAGCATTTT.

The CDR3 region has the DNA TGTGCCAGCCAGAGGGACAGGGACAGTGGTGGCTACACCTTC. Encoded protein: CASQRDRDSGGYTF. This chain links TRBV4-2 with TRBJ1-2, with TRBD1 matching over 9 bases. The germline gives CDR1 LGHNA, CDR2 YNFKEQ. V was clipped by 8 bases and J by 7 bases; unmatched bases: 11. This CDR3 spans 14 amino acids.

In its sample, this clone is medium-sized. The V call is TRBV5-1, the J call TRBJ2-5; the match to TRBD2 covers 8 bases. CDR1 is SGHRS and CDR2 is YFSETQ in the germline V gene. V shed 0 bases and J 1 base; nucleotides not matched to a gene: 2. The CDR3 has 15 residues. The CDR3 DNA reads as TGCGCCAGCAGCTTGGCCGGGACTAGCCAAGAGACCCAGTACTTC. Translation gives CASSLAGTSQETQYF.

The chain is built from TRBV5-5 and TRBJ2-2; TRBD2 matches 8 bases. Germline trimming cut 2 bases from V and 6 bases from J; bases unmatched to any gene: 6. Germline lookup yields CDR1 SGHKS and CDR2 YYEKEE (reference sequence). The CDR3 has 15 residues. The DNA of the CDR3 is TGTGCCAGCAGCTTCCCTGGCGGGGGGCCCGGGGAGCTGTTTTTT. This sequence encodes CASSFPGGGPGELFF.

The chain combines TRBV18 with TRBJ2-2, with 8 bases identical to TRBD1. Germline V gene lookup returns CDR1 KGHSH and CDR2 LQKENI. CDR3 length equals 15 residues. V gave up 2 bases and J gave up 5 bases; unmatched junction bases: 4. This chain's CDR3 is CASSPGQGATGELFF. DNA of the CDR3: TGTGCCAGCTCACCAGGGCAGGGGGCGACCGGGGAGCTGTTTTTT.

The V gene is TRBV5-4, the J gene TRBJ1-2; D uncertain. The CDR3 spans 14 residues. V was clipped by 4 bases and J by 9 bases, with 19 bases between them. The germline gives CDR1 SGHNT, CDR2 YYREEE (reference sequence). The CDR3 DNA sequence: TGTGCCAGCAGCCCTCCGAGCCCCTCTATTAGCTACACCTTC. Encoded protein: CASSPPSPSISYTF. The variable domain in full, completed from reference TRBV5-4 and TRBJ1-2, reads ETGVTQSPTHLIKTRGQQVTLRCSSQSGHNTVSWYQQALGQGPQFIFQYYREEENGRGNFPPRFSGLQFPNYSSELNVNALELDDSALYLCASSPPSPSISYTFGSGTRLTVV.

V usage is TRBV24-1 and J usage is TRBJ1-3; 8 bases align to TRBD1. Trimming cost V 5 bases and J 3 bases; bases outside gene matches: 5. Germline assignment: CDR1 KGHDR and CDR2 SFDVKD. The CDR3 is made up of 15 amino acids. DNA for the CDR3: TGTGCCACCAGTGGGCTGACAGGGGATGGAAACACCATATATTTT. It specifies CATSGLTGDGNTIYF.

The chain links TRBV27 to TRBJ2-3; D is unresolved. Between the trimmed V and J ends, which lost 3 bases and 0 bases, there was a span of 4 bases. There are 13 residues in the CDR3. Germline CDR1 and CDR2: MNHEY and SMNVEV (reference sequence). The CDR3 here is CASSFYSTDTQYF. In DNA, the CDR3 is TGTGCCAGCAGTTTTTATAGCACAGATACGCAGTATTTT.

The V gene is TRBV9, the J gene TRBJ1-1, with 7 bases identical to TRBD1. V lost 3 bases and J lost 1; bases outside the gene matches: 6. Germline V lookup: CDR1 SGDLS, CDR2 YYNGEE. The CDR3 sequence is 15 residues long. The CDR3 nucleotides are TGTGCCAGCAGCGAGCAAGGGACAGAGAACACTGAAGCTTTCTTT. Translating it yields CASSEQGTENTEAFF.

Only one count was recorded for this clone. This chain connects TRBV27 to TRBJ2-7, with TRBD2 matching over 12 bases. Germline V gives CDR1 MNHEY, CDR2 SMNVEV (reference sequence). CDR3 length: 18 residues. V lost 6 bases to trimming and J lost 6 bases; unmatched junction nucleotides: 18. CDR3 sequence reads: CASRASGGAGAYPIEQYF. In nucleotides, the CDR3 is TGTGCCAGCAGGGCTAGCGGGGGGGCGGGGGCTTACCCAATCGAGCAGTACTTC.

DNA for the CDR3: TGTGCCAGCAGCACGGACAGGAACTATGGCTACACCTTC. Translating gives CASSTDRNYGYTF. The chain uses TRBV5-4 and TRBJ1-2, with TRBD1 identical over 7 bases. The V segment lost 4 bases and the J segment 2 bases; nucleotides outside the gene matches: 2. The CDR3 runs 13 residues. CDR1 and CDR2 (germline): SGHNT, YYREEE (reference sequence).

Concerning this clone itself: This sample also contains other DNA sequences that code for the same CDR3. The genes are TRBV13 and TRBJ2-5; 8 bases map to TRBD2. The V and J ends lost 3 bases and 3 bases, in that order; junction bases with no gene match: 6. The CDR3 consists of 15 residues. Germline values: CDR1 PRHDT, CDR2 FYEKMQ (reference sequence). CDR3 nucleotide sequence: TGTGCCAGCAGCTTGGGAGCGGGGGCGGAAGAGACCCAGTACTTC. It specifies CASSLGAGAEETQYF.

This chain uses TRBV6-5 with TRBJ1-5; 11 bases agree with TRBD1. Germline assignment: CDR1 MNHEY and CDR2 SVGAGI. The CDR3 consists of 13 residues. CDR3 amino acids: CATGQGAGQPQHF. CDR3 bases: TGTGCTACTGGACAGGGGGCTGGACAGCCCCAGCATTTT.

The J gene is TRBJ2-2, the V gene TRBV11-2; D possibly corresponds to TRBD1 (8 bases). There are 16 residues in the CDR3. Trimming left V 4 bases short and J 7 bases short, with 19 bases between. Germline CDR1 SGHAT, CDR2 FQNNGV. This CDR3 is CASSYWTGRESGELFF. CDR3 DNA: TGTGCCAGCAGCTACTGGACAGGGAGGGAGAGCGGGGAGCTGTTTTTT.

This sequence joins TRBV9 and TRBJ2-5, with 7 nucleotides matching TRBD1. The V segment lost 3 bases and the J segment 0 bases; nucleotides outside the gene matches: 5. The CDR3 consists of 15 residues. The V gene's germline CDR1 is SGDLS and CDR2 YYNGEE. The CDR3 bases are TGTGCCAGCAGCGCCGGGACAGCGTACCAAGAGACCCAGTACTTC. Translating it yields CASSAGTAYQETQYF.

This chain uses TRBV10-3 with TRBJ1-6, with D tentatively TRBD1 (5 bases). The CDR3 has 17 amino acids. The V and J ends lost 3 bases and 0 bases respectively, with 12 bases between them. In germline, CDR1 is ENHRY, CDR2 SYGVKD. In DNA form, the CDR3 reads TGTGCCATCAGTGACGGGCGGGGCGGCTCCTATAATTCACCCCTCCACTTT. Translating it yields CAISDGRGGSYNSPLHF.

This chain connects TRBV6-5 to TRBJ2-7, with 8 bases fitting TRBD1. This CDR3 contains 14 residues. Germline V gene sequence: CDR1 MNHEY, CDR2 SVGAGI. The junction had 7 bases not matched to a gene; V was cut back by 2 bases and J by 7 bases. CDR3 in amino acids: CASSYVQGAWEQYF. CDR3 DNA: TGTGCCAGCAGTTACGTTCAGGGGGCCTGGGAGCAGTACTTC.

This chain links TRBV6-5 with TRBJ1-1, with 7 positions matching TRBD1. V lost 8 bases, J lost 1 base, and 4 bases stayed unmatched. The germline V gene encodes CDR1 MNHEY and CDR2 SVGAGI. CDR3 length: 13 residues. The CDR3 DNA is TGTGCCAGCTCGGGACAGAAGAACACTGAAGCTTTCTTT. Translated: CASSGQKNTEAFF.

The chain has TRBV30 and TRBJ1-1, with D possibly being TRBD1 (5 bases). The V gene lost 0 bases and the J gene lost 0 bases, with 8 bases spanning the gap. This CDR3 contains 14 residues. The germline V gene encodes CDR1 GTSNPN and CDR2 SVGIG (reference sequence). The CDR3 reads CAWSVTDMNTEAFF. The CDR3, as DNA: TGTGCCTGGAGTGTGACAGACATGAACACTGAAGCTTTCTTT. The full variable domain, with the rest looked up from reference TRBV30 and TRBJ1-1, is SQTIHQWPATLVQPVGSPLSLECTVEGTSNPNLYWYRQAAGRGLQLLFYSVGIGQISSEVPQNLSASRPQDRQFILSSKKLLLSDSGFYLCAWSVTDMNTEAFFGQGTRLTVV.

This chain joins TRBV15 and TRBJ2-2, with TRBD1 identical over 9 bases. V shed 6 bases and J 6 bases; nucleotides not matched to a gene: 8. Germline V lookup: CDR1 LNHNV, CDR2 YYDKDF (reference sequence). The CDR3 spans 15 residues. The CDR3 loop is CATSTGQGHSGELFF. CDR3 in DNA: TGTGCCACCAGTACGGGACAGGGACATTCCGGGGAGCTGTTTTTT.

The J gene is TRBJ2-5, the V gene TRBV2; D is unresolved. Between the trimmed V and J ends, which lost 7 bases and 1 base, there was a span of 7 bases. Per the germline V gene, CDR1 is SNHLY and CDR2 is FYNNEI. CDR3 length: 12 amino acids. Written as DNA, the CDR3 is TGTGCCAGCACAATGTCCCAAGAGACCCAGTACTTC. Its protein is CASTMSQETQYF.